This T cell receptor beta chain was recorded in a study of human versus mouse CDR3 diversity and MHC coevolution (TCRdb year 2017). Looking at the study overall: The immunoSEQ assay was reported to detect one in 200,000 T cells and to minimize multiplex PCR amplification bias. Across the mouse and human samples, each sample yielded between 0.6 x 10^7 and 1.6 x 10^7 valid reads. Human naive CD4 T cell repertoires were used as a reference for TCR selection on multiple MHC II alleles and were compared with human-TCR-locus transgenic mice carrying single MHC II. Three healthy volunteer blood donors were included in the human cohort, with one aged 30 to 40, one aged 40 to 50 and one aged 60 to 69 at collection. What the research found in general, with its limitations: Because human T cells were selected on more than five MHC II alleles, repertoire diversity in humans and mice was not considered directly comparable. On average, humans had more CDR3 deletions and insertions than mice, indicating greater exonuclease and TdT activity. iCHAO1 estimates gave humans the largest TCR beta repertoire, 1.5 million to 2 million clonotypes, attributed likely to selection by multiple MHC II molecules. Among all compared groups, most of the three human donors had the lowest clonal inequality scores.

The germline V gene sets CDR1 to SGDLS and CDR2 to YYNGEE. V is pared back by 1 base and J by 8 bases, with 12 bases lying between the germline termini. CDR3 length: 14 amino acids, cysteine to phenylalanine. This entry keeps only the CDR3 DNA: 42 bases, framed from base 1. In regard to this clone: Its antigen has not been determined. Base-call qualities are not available, and no considerably larger clone is one nucleotide away.

The QIAGEN blood and tissue kit was used to extract genomic DNA from sorted cells, and the DNA was quantified on a NanoDrop 1000. Deep sequencing and quantification of TCR alpha and beta chains were performed on the immunoSEQ platform by multiplex PCR of genomic DNA. In the source study's methods: IMGT gene and region definitions were used for annotation of the TCR sequences. As a stand-in for the preselection repertoire, out-of-frame rearrangements were used and set against in-frame clonotypes. The iCHAO1 estimator supplied with the immunoSEQ platform was used to estimate repertoire size. A Gini index based on the Lorenz curve was applied to in-frame amino acid clonotypes to measure clonal inequality. The intersect function of the R package tcR was used to count shared clonotypes, and the Jaccard index was used to score similarity. Frequencies of V, J and V-J usage were subjected to principal component analysis with the R prcomp function, without normalization. The table comes from immuneACCESS by way of TCRdb, which keeps in-frame sequences with V and J called. Part of the clones is missing from these tables; in studies checked, under half for an unresolved V gene and the rest for unknown reasons. The V and J calls and clone size are taken from that table; D and trimming were inferred from the DNA. Counted in this sample were 55,000 to 65,000 clones; approximately 94% of them appeared once. The ten largest make up under 20% of the sample.

Fluorescence-activated cell sorting was used to pull naive CD4 T cells, meaning cells that were CD45RO-negative and CD62L-positive, out of the PBMCs. Around 50 ml of fresh peripheral blood was drawn per donor, and PBMCs were isolated by Ficoll density centrifugation. Cell sorting was carried out on a FACSAria III instrument, and a purity above 95% was achieved for all samples. This TCR came from a person in their 60s in good health. Sequences were obtained from naive CD4+ T cells from blood. The sample's cell subset or site label, decoded: CD45RO-negative CD62L-positive naive CD4 T cells. The rearranged chain carries TRBV9 and TRBJ1-4; TRBD1 is perhaps the D gene, given 6 matching bases. The bases read TGTGCCAGCAGCGTACGGGCAGGGGACGAAAAACTGTTTTTT. Translated, this gives CASSVRAGDEKLFF.